These 30 T cell receptor beta chains were sequenced from one sample in a study of blood T cell repertoires in COVID-19 (TCRdb year 2020). Libraries came from the immunoSEQ multiplex PCR assay. TCRdb limited this immuneACCESS table to in-frame rearrangements with V and J called. A share of clones is missing; checked studies link under half to unresolved V genes, and the rest is unexplained. This sample has roughly 350,000 clones in its table, and 85% of those were observed once. The ten largest make up 3% to 4.5% of the sample. Material: peripheral blood. The receptors here all came from a woman under 30 with acute or convalescent COVID-19.

This chain joins TRBV28 and TRBJ1-1; D remains unclear. CDR3 length: 15 amino acids. CDR1 MDHEN and CDR2 SYDVKM come from the germline V gene. V dropped 5 bases and J dropped 1 base, with 14 bases sitting between them. DNA for the CDR3: TGTGCCAGCAGTGGACTAGGGTTACAGAACACTGAAGCTTTCTTT. As protein: CASSGLGLQNTEAFF.

This chain connects TRBV7-3 to TRBJ2-1, with 10 nucleotides matching TRBD1. The germline V gene has CDR1 SGHTA and CDR2 FQGTGA. Losses at the gene ends were 2 bases for V and 8 bases for J; bases not matched to a gene: 3. The CDR3 length is 14 residues. CDR3 protein: CASSLGTGADEQFF. The CDR3 coding sequence is TGTGCCAGCAGCTTAGGGACAGGGGCCGATGAGCAGTTCTTC.

This clone was picked up many times. The chain employs TRBV5-6 and TRBJ2-7, with 8 bases aligning to TRBD2. The CDR3 runs to 16 residues. Losses at the gene ends were 1 base for V and 4 bases for J; bases not matched to a gene: 10. Per germline, CDR1 SGHDT and CDR2 YYEEEE. The CDR3 DNA reads as TGTGCCAGCAGCTTGTCCGGGGGGGCGTATCGGTACGAGCAGTACTTC. It is translated as CASSLSGGAYRYEQYF.

CDR3 region: CATSARGVKGYTF. In DNA, the CDR3 is TGTGCCACCAGCGCCAGGGGAGTAAAGGGCTACACCTTC. The chain joins TRBV15 to TRBJ1-2; D is perhaps TRBD1 (6 bases). Per germline, CDR1 LNHNV and CDR2 YYDKDF (reference sequence). The CDR3 covers 13 residues. Deletions cut 5 bases from V and 8 bases from J, with 15 bases between.

The V call is TRBV11-2, the J call TRBJ2-1; tentatively, D is TRBD1 (5 bases). From germline, CDR1 is SGHAT and CDR2 FQNNGV. The CDR3 covers 14 residues. The V gene lost 1 base and the J gene lost 9 bases, with 13 bases spanning the gap. The CDR3 here is CASSLGLRGVEQFF. DNA for the CDR3: TGTGCCAGCAGCTTAGGTCTAAGGGGTGTTGAGCAGTTCTTC.

This CDR3 reads CASSLGRLAGTYTQYF. The CDR3 DNA follows: TGTGCCAGCAGCTTAGGCCGCCTAGCGGGGACTTATACGCAGTATTTT. This sequence joins TRBV11-2 and TRBJ2-3, with TRBD2 matching 9 bases. The CDR3 spans 16 residues. CDR1 and CDR2 (germline): SGHAT, FQNNGV. V trimming: 1 base; J trimming: 7 bases; junction bases outside the gene matches: 9.

The CDR3 is CASRRTVLSNQPQHF. The CDR3 bases are TGTGCCAGTAGGAGGACAGTCCTAAGCAATCAGCCCCAGCATTTT. The chain is built from TRBV19 and TRBJ1-5; D is perhaps TRBD1 (6 bases). Trimming took off 6 bases at V and 1 base at J, with 13 bases between the two ends. The CDR3 loop spans 15 amino acids. Germline V lookup: CDR1 LNHDA, CDR2 SQIVND (reference sequence).

The chain uses TRBV4-2 and TRBJ2-6, with TRBD1 matching over 8 bases. The CDR3 contains 18 residues. With V trimmed by 1 base and J by 0 bases, 5 bases remained unmatched. Germline CDR1 LGHNA, CDR2 YNFKEQ. The CDR3 sequence: CASSQVGQGLSGANVLTF. CDR3 coding DNA: TGTGCCAGCAGCCAAGTAGGACAGGGCCTCTCTGGGGCCAACGTCCTGACTTTC.

The chain links TRBV6-4 to TRBJ1-3; 7 bases agree with TRBD1. V shed 2 bases, J shed 0 bases, and the junction held 7 bases outside the gene matches. This CDR3 comprises 17 residues. Germline loops: CDR1 MRHNA, CDR2 SNTAGT. Here the CDR3 reads CASSDPPDRASGNTIYF. The CDR3 nucleotides read TGTGCCAGCAGTGACCCCCCCGACAGGGCCTCTGGAAACACCATATATTTT.

The chain is built from TRBV27 and TRBJ2-6, with a possible D match to TRBD1 (7 bases). This CDR3 has 17 amino acids. V lost 9 bases to trimming and J lost 1 base, with 19 bases between them. CDR1 and CDR2 from the germline V gene are MNHEY and SMNVEV (reference sequence). The CDR3 DNA reads TGTGCCAGTTCAGGGGGGACAGCACTTTCTGGGGCCAACGTCCTGACTTTC. This translates into CASSGGTALSGANVLTF.

The CDR3: CASSPRDSAYEQYF. The CDR3 DNA reads as TGTGCCAGCAGTCCCCGGGACAGCGCCTACGAGCAGTACTTC. The rearrangement links TRBV2 to TRBJ2-7, with 7 bases aligning to TRBD1. Germline values: CDR1 SNHLY, CDR2 FYNNEI. CDR3 length equals 14 residues. Losses at the gene ends were 5 bases for V and 2 bases for J; bases not matched to a gene: 6.

This rearrangement joins TRBV9 to TRBJ1-2; D is perhaps TRBD1 (5 bases). V shed 0 bases and J shed 4 bases, with 16 bases lying between them. The germline CDR1 and CDR2 sequences are SGDLS and YYNGEE. CDR3 length: 16 residues. In DNA form, the CDR3 reads TGTGCCAGCAGCGTAGGGCCCTCCGACACAGGCTATGGCTACACCTTC. This sequence encodes CASSVGPSDTGYGYTF.

The J gene is TRBJ1-2, the V gene TRBV12-3 or TRBV12-4; D call uncertain. The V end was cut by 6 bases, the J end by 8 bases, with 16 bases between. The CDR3 has 13 amino acids. CDR3 sequence: CASSLPEGSGYTF. The CDR3 nucleotides read TGTGCCAGCAGCCTCCCCGAGGGAAGCGGCTACACCTTC.

The chain employs TRBV6-5 and TRBJ1-1; TRBD1 aligns across 8 bases. The CDR3 runs to 14 residues. CDR1 and CDR2 from the germline V gene are MNHEY and SVGAGI. V lost 3 bases and J lost 3; bases outside the gene matches: 3. This CDR3 reads CASSYGRGHTEAFF. As DNA, the CDR3 is TGTGCCAGCAGTTATGGCAGGGGGCACACTGAAGCTTTCTTT.

DNA of the CDR3: TGTGCCAGCAGTTTGGGGACTAGCGGGAGGAACGAGCAGTACTTC. Its protein is CASSLGTSGRNEQYF. The chain recombines TRBV27 with TRBJ2-7; TRBD2 matches at 15 bases. V gave up 3 bases and J gave up 5 bases; unmatched junction bases: 2. Germline CDR1 and CDR2: MNHEY and SMNVEV (reference sequence). The CDR3 loop spans 15 amino acids.

CDR3 in amino acids: CASSLVEIWSRAFF. The CDR3 DNA reads TGTGCCAGCAGCTTAGTAGAGATCTGGTCCCGAGCTTTCTTT. The chain is built from TRBV11-2 and TRBJ1-1; D is unresolved. Per germline, CDR1 SGHAT and CDR2 FQNNGV. This CDR3 is built from 14 residues. The V and J ends lost 1 base and 10 bases respectively, with 16 bases between them.

The V call is TRBV9, the J call TRBJ1-1, with TRBD1 matching over 10 bases. Per germline, CDR1 SGDLS and CDR2 YYNGEE. The CDR3 sequence is 15 residues long. The ends lost 3 bases at V and 4 bases at J; junction bases unmatched: 6. Written as DNA, the CDR3 is TGTGCCAGCAGCGCAGGGACAGGGGATCGCACTGAAGCTTTCTTT. This codes for CASSAGTGDRTEAFF.

The chain is built from TRBV5-1 and TRBJ1-6; D unresolved. CDR3 length: 17 residues. Germline CDR1 is SGHRS and CDR2 is YFSETQ. Trimming pared 4 bases from V and 8 bases from J, leaving 22 bases between. CDR3 residues: CASSPGEVAFKDSPLHF. Here the CDR3 DNA reads TGCGCCAGCAGCCCCGGCGAGGTGGCCTTTAAGGATTCACCCCTCCACTTT.

Here the CDR3 reads CASSLVTSGRETQYF. The DNA of the CDR3 is TGTGCCAGCAGCTTAGTAACTAGCGGGCGGGAGACCCAGTACTTC. The chain recombines TRBV7-9 with TRBJ2-5, with 9 bases that match TRBD2. The CDR3 covers 15 residues. J lost 5 bases, V lost 1 base, and 5 bases had no gene match. Germline V gene lookup returns CDR1 SEHNR and CDR2 FQNEAQ (reference sequence).

Notes on this clone: The sample contains more than one DNA sequence encoding this CDR3. This chain links TRBV9 with TRBJ1-1, with D perhaps matching TRBD1 (5 bases). V lost 4 bases, J lost 5 bases, and 15 bases lay in between. The CDR3 loop spans 14 amino acids. Germline lookup yields CDR1 SGDLS and CDR2 YYNGEE. CDR3 protein: CASSSFPGGTEAFF. As DNA, the CDR3 is TGTGCCAGCAGCTCTTTCCCGGGGGGTACTGAAGCTTTCTTT.

V usage is TRBV9 and J usage is TRBJ2-4; TRBD1 matches 9 bases. CDR3 length: 15 amino acids. The V gene end was trimmed by 3 bases and the J gene end by 1 base; junction bases not matched to a gene: 2. Germline CDR1 SGDLS, CDR2 YYNGEE. CDR3 residues: CASSEGTGAKNIQYF. The CDR3 region has the DNA TGTGCCAGCAGCGAAGGGACAGGGGCCAAAAACATTCAGTACTTC.

V is TRBV5-1 and J is TRBJ2-7; no clear D. Germline V gene lookup returns CDR1 SGHRS and CDR2 YFSETQ. The V gene lost 4 bases and the J gene lost 2 bases, with 16 bases spanning the gap. The CDR3 sequence is 15 residues long. The CDR3 spells CASSIQELGPYEQYF. Written as DNA, the CDR3 is TGCGCCAGCAGCATCCAGGAATTAGGTCCCTACGAGCAGTACTTC.

The chain carries TRBV3-1 (or the pseudogene TRBV3-2) and TRBJ2-5; 14 bases align to TRBD2. From germline, CDR1 is LGHDT and CDR2 YNNKEL (reference sequence). V lost 4 bases, J lost 4 bases, and 8 bases stayed unmatched. The CDR3 sequence is 17 residues long. For the CDR3, the DNA is TGTGCCAGCAGCCCCCGACTAGCGGGAGGGCCGGGAGAGACCCAGTACTTC. This encodes CASSPRLAGGPGETQYF.

The chain couples TRBV29-1 to TRBJ2-6; D remains unclear. Trimming cost V 3 bases and J 0 bases, with 3 bases left between them. CDR3 size: 13 residues. Germline V CDR1 and CDR2: SQVTM, ANQGSEA. The CDR3 nucleotides read TGCAGCGTTGACTACTCTGGGGCCAACGTCCTGACTTTC. Its protein is CSVDYSGANVLTF.

This clone was seen only once. The chain combines TRBV30 with TRBJ1-1; D remains ambiguous. Trimming left V 3 bases short and J 2 bases short, with 10 bases between. CDR3 size: 13 residues. Germline loops: CDR1 GTSNPN, CDR2 SVGIG (reference sequence). The CDR3 sequence is CAWSPGVNTEAFF. The CDR3 DNA follows: TGTGCCTGGAGCCCCGGGGTTAACACTGAAGCTTTCTTT. The whole variable domain, filled in from reference TRBV30 and TRBJ1-1, reads SQTIHQWPATLVQPVGSPLSLECTVEGTSNPNLYWYRQAAGRGLQLLFYSVGIGQISSEVPQNLSASRPQDRQFILSSKKLLLSDSGFYLCAWSPGVNTEAFFGQGTRLTVV.

The chain recombines TRBV2 with TRBJ2-7, with 14 bases fitting TRBD2. V was clipped by 6 bases and J by 0 bases; unmatched bases: 4. CDR1 and CDR2 (germline): SNHLY, FYNNEI. CDR3 size: 16 residues. Here the CDR3 DNA reads TGTGCCAGCAGAGGGACTAGCGGGGGACCCTCCTACGAGCAGTACTTC. Its translation is CASRGTSGGPSYEQYF.

The V call is TRBV9, the J call TRBJ2-7; perhaps TRBD2 as D (5 bases). This CDR3 spans 13 amino acids. The V end lost 4 bases, the J end lost 4 bases, and 12 bases lay between the germline ends. The germline V gene has CDR1 SGDLS and CDR2 YYNGEE. The CDR3 reads CASSSGNSYEQYF. For the CDR3, the DNA is TGTGCCAGCAGCTCCGGGAATAGTTACGAGCAGTACTTC.

J is TRBJ1-2 and V is TRBV2; 10 nucleotides agree with TRBD1. CDR3 length: 14 residues. Unmatched junction bases numbered 6, after V lost 9 bases and J lost 2 bases. The germline V gene encodes CDR1 SNHLY and CDR2 FYNNEI. CDR3 DNA: TGTGCCAGTAGCGGGGGACAGGGGAACTATGGCTACACCTTC. This codes for CASSGGQGNYGYTF.

The rearrangement links TRBV9 to TRBJ2-6; D is unclear. CDR3 length: 13 amino acids. Germline values: CDR1 SGDLS, CDR2 YYNGEE. V lost 4 bases and J 4 bases, leaving 6 bases between the germline ends. The DNA of the CDR3 is TGTGCCAGCAGCTCCTCGGGGGCCAACGTCCTGACTTTC. Amino acid sequence: CASSSSGANVLTF.

The chain links TRBV7-9 to TRBJ2-2; 13 bases line up with TRBD2. The CDR3 runs to 16 residues. V lost 5 bases to trimming and J lost 3 bases; unmatched junction nucleotides: 3. Germline assignment: CDR1 SEHNR and CDR2 FQNEAQ (reference sequence). CDR3 protein: CASSVGTSGDTGELFF. In DNA, the CDR3 is TGTGCCAGCAGCGTAGGGACTAGCGGGGACACCGGGGAGCTGTTTTTT.